This is a list of T cell receptor beta chains from one sample in a study of response to subunit inactivated influenza vaccine. TCRdb fed the RT-PCR reads into MiXCR, producing one record per CDR3 protein. The table shows approximately 500,000 distinct CDR3 sequences, with roughly 25% occurring only once. These data are also associated with another study on T cells expressing NK-cell markers.

The source was CD4+ T cells sorted from PBMCs, collected roughly 13 days after vaccination. Receptors originate from a man aged 45-65 years who received an inactivated influenza vaccine. Each CDR3 is given with its conserved first and last residue. D genes are given only for firm matches. A row's size may be missing; if present it is once, few, many or a size class.

V gene,clone size,J gene,D gene,CDR3 length,CDR3 DNA,CDR3 protein
TRBV11-2,few,TRBJ1-1,NA,13,TGTGCCAGCAGCTTGGGGGAGGACACTGAAGCTTTCTTT,CASSLGEDTEAFF
TRBV28,few,TRBJ2-2,NA,13,TGTGCCAGCAGTTCGGGTGGCACCGGGGAGCTGTTTTTT,CASSSGGTGELFF
TRBV20-1,many,TRBJ2-7,NA,14,TGCAGTGCCCCTAGCCAGGGCTCTAGAAACGAGCAGTACTTC,CSAPSQGSRNEQYF
TRBV12-3/TRBV12-4,many,TRBJ2-1,NA,10,TGTGCCAGCAGTCACAATGAGCAGTTCTTC,CASSHNEQFF
TRBV15,NA,TRBJ1-5,NA,18,TGTGCCACCAGCAGAGGTGGGGGGACGGCTGGTTTGATTCAGCCCCAGCATTTT,CATSRGGGTAGLIQPQHF
TRBV7-6,NA,TRBJ2-1,TRBD2,17,TGTGCCAGCAGCTTAGGTCGGCTAGCGGGAGGGCTGGATGAGCAGTTCTTC,CASSLGRLAGGLDEQFF
TRBV20-1,NA,TRBJ2-1,TRBD2,17,TGCAGTGCTCCTCTAGCGGAAAAAACTAGCTCCTACAATGAGCAGTTCTTC,CSAPLAEKTSSYNEQFF
TRBV25-1,many,TRBJ2-6,NA,13,TGTGCCACCAATACTCCTGGGGCCAACGTCCTGACTTTC,CATNTPGANVLTF
TRBV27,few,TRBJ2-7,NA,14,TGTGCCAGCAGTTTAACTGGACAGATCTACGAGCAGTACTTC,CASSLTGQIYEQYF
TRBV6-2/TRBV6-3,NA,TRBJ2-4,TRBD2,12,TGTGCCAGCAGTCCTGGGGGGGGCATTCAGTACTTC,CASSPGGGIQYF
TRBV11-2,NA,TRBJ1-4,NA,15,TGTGCCAGCAGCAAAGACAGGAGCCAAAATGAAAAACTGTTTTTT,CASSKDRSQNEKLFF
TRBV9,NA,TRBJ2-1,NA,15,TGTGCCAGCAGCCCGACGGGCGGGACCTACAATGAGCAGTTCTTC,CASSPTGGTYNEQFF
TRBV5-1,few,TRBJ2-5,TRBD2,14,TGCGCCAGCAGCTTTGGCGGGAGACAAGAGACCCAGTACTTC,CASSFGGRQETQYF
TRBV4-1,many,TRBJ2-2,TRBD1,17,TGCGCCAGCAGCCAAACTGGACAGGGGGCGAACACCGGGGAGCTGTTTTTT,CASSQTGQGANTGELFF
TRBV6-2/TRBV6-3,NA,TRBJ1-2,NA,14,TGTGCCAGCACCGACCCCCCTGACTACTATGGCTACACCTTC,CASTDPPDYYGYTF
TRBV5-1,few,TRBJ2-5,NA,12,TGCGCCAGCATATCCCTGGAAGAGACCCAGTACTTC,CASISLEETQYF
TRBV28,few,TRBJ2-1,TRBD2,16,TGTGCCAGCAGTTTATGGGGTAGCGGGAACTACAATGAGCAGTTCTTC,CASSLWGSGNYNEQFF
TRBV6-1,few,TRBJ1-5,NA,14,TGTGCCAGCAGTGCGGTACACTTTTATCAGCCCCAGCATTTT,CASSAVHFYQPQHF
TRBV5-1,NA,TRBJ2-5,TRBD1,13,TGCGCCAGCAGCCCCGGACAGGGGCAGACCCAGTACTTC,CASSPGQGQTQYF
TRBV30,NA,TRBJ2-7,TRBD2,15,TGTGCCTGGAAAGGTTTGGGAGGACTAGCTTACGAGCAGTACTTC,CAWKGLGGLAYEQYF
TRBV10-3,NA,TRBJ2-1,TRBD2,15,TGTGCCATCAGCCCCTTAGCGGGGGGTTACAATGAGCAGTTCTTC,CAISPLAGGYNEQFF
TRBV5-1,few,TRBJ2-3,TRBD2,15,TGCGCCAGCAGCTTGGCGGGAGGAGCCACAGATACGCAGTATTTT,CASSLAGGATDTQYF
TRBV20-1,few,TRBJ1-6,NA,14,TGCAGTGCTATCCCCGGGGGGCAAATTTCACCCCTCCACTTT,CSAIPGGQISPLHF
TRBV29-1,NA,TRBJ2-2,NA,14,TGCAGCGTTGAAATGCTAGTGGGCACCGGGGAGCTGTTTTTT,CSVEMLVGTGELFF
TRBV6-1,NA,TRBJ2-1,TRBD1,17,TGTGCCAGCCCTAGGCGGGACAGGGGGAAAGGGTACAATGAGCAGTTCTTC,CASPRRDRGKGYNEQFF
TRBV29-1,NA,TRBJ2-3,NA,13,TGCAGCGTTGCCGGGACGTACACAGATACGCAGTATTTT,CSVAGTYTDTQYF
TRBV29-1,many,TRBJ2-7,TRBD2,12,TGCAGCGTGAGGACTAGCTGGGACGAGCAGTACTTC,CSVRTSWDEQYF